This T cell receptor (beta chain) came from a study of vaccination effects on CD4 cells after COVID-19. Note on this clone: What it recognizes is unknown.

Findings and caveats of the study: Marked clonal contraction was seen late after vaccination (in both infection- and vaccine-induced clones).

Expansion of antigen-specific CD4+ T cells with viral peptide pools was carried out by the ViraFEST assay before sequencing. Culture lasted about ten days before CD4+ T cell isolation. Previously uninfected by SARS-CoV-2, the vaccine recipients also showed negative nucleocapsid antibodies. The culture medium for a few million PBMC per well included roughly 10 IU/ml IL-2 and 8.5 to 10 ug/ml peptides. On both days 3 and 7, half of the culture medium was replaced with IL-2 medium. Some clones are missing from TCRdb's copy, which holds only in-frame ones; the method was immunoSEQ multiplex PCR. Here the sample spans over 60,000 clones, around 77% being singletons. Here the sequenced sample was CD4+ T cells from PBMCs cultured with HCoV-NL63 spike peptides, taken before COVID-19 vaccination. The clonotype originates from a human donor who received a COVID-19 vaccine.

The CDR3, as DNA: TGTGCCAGCAGTTCCGGGACAGGGGGTTGGCCCCAGCATTTT. Its protein product is CASSSGTGGWPQHF. J is TRBJ1-5 and V is TRBV2; 11 bases map to TRBD1. This CDR3 region has 14 residues. V lost 5 bases to trimming and J lost 9 bases; unmatched junction nucleotides: 6. CDR1 SNHLY and CDR2 FYNNEI come from the germline V gene.